This T cell receptor (beta chain) emerged from a study of T cell responses to AZD1222 COVID-19 vaccine. Study-wide results and caveats: Clonal diversity was possibly underestimated; the donors were predominantly white British and more often female. Seropositivity was recorded at baseline in only a handful of AZD1222 recipients.

The V gene lost 5 bases and the J gene lost 5 bases, with 15 bases spanning the gap. Germline lookup yields CDR1 SGHTA and CDR2 FQGNSA. This CDR3 has 14 amino acids. Notes on this clone: Its antigen is undetermined.

Data came from immunoSEQ multiplex PCR; TCRdb stores just in-frame clones and leaves some out. This table has some 200,000 clones, approximately 92% appearing once. The starting material was peripheral blood, obtained 28 days after the second dose of the MenACWY control vaccine. The chain joins TRBV7-2 to TRBJ1-1; the D is unclear. This clonotype originated in an adult who received the MenACWY meningococcal vaccine as a control. CDR3 nucleotides: TGTGCCAGCAGCCAGGAGGCGGTTCGGACTGAAGCTTTCTTT. Translated, it gives CASSQEAVRTEAFF.